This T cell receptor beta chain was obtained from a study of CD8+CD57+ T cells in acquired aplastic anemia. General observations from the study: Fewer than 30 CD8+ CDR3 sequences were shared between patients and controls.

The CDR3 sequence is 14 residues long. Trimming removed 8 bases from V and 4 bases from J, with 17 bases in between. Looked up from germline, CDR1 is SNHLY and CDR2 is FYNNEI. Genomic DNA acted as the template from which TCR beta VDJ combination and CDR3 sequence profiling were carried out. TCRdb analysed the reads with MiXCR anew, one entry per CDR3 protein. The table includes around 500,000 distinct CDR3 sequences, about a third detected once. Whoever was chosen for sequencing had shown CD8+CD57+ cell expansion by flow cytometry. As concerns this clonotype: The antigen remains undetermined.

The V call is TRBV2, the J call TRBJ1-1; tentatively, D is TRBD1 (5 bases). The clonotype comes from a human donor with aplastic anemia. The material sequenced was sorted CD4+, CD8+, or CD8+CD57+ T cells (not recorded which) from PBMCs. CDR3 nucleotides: TGTGCCAGCCTCCGGGACCTGGCGGGCACTGAAGCTTTCTTT. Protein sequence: CASLRDLAGTEAFF.